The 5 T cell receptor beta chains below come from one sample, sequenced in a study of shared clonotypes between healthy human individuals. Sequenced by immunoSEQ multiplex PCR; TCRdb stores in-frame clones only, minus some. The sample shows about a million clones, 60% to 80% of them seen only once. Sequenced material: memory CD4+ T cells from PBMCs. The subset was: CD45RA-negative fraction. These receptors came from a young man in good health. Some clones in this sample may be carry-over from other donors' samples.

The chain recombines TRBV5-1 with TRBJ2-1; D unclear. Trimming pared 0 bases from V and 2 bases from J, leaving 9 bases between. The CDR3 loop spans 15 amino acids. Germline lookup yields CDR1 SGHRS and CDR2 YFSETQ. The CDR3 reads CASSLERATYNEQFF. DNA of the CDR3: TGCGCCAGCAGCTTGGAACGGGCCACCTACAATGAGCAGTTCTTC.

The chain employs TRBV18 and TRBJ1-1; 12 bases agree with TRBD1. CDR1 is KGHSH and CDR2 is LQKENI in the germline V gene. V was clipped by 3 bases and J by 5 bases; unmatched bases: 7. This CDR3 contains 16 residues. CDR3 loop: CASSPGTGGAGTEAFF. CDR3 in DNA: TGTGCCAGCTCACCGGGGACAGGGGGCGCCGGGACTGAAGCTTTCTTT.

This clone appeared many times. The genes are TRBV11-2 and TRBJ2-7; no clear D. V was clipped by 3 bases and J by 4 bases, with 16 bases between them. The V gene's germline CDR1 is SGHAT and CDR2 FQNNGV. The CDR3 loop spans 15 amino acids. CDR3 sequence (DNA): TGTGCCAGCAGCTTGGTCCGAGCAAACTTATACGAGCAGTACTTC. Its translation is CASSLVRANLYEQYF.

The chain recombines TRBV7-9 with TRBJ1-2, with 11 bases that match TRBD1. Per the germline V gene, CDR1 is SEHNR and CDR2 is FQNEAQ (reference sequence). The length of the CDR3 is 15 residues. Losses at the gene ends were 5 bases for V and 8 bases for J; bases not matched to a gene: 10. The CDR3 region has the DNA TGTGCCAGCAGCCTTGTGGACAGGGGGCTTCGAGGCTACACCTTC. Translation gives CASSLVDRGLRGYTF.

CDR3 sequence: CASSPHRTGGLEKLFF. CDR3 DNA sequence: TGTGCCAGCAGCCCGCATCGGACAGGGGGCCTTGAAAAACTGTTTTTT. The chain couples TRBV7-9 to TRBJ1-4; 11 bases are shared with TRBD1. The length of the CDR3 is 16 residues. CDR1 is SEHNR and CDR2 is FQNEAQ in the germline V gene (reference sequence). The V and J ends lost 5 bases and 7 bases, in that order; junction bases with no gene match: 9.